The present TCR beta chain was sequenced within a study of beta chain features in type 1 diabetes. As every portion of the isolated RNA was reverse transcribed, the sequencing read expressed TCRB transcripts. Assay: immunoSEQ multiplex PCR; the TCRdb copy retains only in-frame clones and omits some. The table shows about 220,000 clones, with 11% occurring only once. The CDR3 has 15 amino acids. Germline V gene lookup returns CDR1 GTSNPN and CDR2 SVGIG (reference sequence). J gave up 1 base and V 4 bases, and 7 bases lay outside the gene matches. There are a few counts of this clone. The sample comprised central memory CD4+ T cells from blood. V is TRBV30 and J is TRBJ2-5; the match to TRBD2 covers 9 bases. The clonotype comes from a man between 18 and 29 years old in good health. The CDR3 loop reads CAWTRLADSQETQYF. In DNA form, the CDR3 reads TGTGCCTGGACTAGACTAGCGGACAGCCAAGAGACCCAGTACTTC.